The sequence of this TCR beta chain was determined in a study of T cell clonality in common variable immunodeficiency. Germline V gives CDR1 GTSNPN, CDR2 SVGIG (reference sequence). The CDR3 is 15 amino acids. V gave up 7 bases and J gave up 4 bases; unmatched junction bases: 15. This clone has just a few counts. What it recognizes is unknown. The read is 3 residues too short to cover the CDR3 end, so that end is filled in from the germline J gene. The study's findings and limits: Compared with controls, CVID subjects had fewer shared TCRbeta clones. The cause of increased CVID clonality remains unclear without subpopulation sequencing. Common variable immunodeficiency TCR beta sequences reportedly had fewer deletions and N-nucleotide insertions.

CVID and control samples used equivalent genomic DNA input. Produced via immunoSEQ multiplex PCR; TCRdb's table is partial and in-frame only. The sample yields roughly 42,000 clones, without any singletons. This clonotype originated in a human donor with common variable immunodeficiency. The J gene is TRBJ1-2, the V gene TRBV30; 7 nucleotides agree with TRBD1. The source material was peripheral blood mononuclear cells. Incomplete CDR3 DNA: TGTGCCTCGAGGGGGGGACAGACCATCGGCTATGGC. Its translation: CASRGGQTIGYG. The CDR3, in full, reads CASRGGQTIGYGYTF.